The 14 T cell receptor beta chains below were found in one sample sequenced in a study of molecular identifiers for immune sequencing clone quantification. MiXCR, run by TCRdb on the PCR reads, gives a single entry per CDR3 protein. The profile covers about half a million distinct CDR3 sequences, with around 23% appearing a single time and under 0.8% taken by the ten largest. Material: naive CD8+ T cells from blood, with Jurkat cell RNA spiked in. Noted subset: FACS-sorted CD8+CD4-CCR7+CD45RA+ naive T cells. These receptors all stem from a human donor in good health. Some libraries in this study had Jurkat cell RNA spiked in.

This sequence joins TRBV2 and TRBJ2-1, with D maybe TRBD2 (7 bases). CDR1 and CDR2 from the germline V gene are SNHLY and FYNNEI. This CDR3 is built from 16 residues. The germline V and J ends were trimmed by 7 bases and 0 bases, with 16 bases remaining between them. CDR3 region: CASKGRGPYSYNEQFF. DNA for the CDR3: TGTGCCAGCAAAGGGCGGGGGCCCTACTCCTACAATGAGCAGTTCTTC.

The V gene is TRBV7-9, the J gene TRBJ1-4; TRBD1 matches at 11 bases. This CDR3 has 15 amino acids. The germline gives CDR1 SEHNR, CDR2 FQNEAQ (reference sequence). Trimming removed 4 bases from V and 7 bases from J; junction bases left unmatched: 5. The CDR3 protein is CASSYLGQGGEKLFF. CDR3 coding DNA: TGTGCCAGCAGCTATCTGGGACAGGGGGGTGAAAAACTGTTTTTT.

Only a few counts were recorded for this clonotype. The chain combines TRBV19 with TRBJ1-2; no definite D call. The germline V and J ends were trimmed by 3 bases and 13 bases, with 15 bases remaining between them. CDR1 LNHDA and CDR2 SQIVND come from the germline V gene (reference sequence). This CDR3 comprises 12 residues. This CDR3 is CASSIPDLRATF. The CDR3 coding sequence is TGTGCCAGTAGTATCCCGGACCTCCGAGCCACCTTC.

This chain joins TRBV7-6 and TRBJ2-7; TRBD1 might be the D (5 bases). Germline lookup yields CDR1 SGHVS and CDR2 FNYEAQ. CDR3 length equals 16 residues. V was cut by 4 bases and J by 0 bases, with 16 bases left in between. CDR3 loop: CASSSEPLGVSYEQYF. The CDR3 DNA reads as TGTGCCAGCAGCTCAGAACCCCTAGGGGTCTCCTACGAGCAGTACTTC.

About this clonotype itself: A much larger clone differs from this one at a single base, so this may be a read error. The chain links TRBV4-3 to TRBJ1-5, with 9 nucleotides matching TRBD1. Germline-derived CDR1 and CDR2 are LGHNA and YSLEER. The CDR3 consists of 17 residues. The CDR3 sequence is CASSQDYSGQGYQLQHF. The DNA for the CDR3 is TGCGCCAGCAGCCAAGATTATTCGGGACAGGGTTATCAGCTCCAGCATTTT.

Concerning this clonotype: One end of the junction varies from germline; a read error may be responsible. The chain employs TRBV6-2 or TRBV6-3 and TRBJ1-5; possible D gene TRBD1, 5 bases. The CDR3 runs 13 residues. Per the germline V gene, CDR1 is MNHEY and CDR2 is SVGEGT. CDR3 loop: CARSLWGNPPQHF. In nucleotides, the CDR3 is TGTGCCCGCAGTCTCTGGGGGAATCCGCCCCAGCATTTT.

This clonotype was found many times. The DNA for the CDR3 is TGCAGCGTTGATGGGGGTTCGAACACCGGGGAGCTGTTTTTT. It translates to CSVDGGSNTGELFF. The chain carries TRBV29-1 and TRBJ2-2; D may be TRBD1 or TRBD2 (5 bases each). The CDR3 covers 14 residues. CDR1 SQVTM and CDR2 ANQGSEA come from the germline V gene. The ends were cut back, 3 bases at V and 0 bases at J, with 8 bases in the middle.

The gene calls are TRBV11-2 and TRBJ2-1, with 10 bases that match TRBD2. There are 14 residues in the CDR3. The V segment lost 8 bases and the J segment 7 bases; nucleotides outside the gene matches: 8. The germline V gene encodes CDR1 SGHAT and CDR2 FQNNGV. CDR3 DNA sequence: TGTGCCAGCGTGGGACTAGCGTTCAATAATGAGCAGTTCTTC. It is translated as CASVGLAFNNEQFF.

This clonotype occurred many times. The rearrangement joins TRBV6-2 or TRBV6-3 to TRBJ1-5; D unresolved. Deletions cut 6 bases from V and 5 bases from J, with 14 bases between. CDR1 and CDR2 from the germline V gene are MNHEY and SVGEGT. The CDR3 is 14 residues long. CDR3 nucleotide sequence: TGTGCCAGCAGCATTATTGGTTCCGATCAGCCCCAGCATTTT. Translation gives CASSIIGSDQPQHF.

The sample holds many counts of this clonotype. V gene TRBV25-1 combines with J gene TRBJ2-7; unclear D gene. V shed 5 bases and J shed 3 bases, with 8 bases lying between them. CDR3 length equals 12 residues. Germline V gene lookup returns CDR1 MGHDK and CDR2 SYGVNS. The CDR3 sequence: CASSMIGYEQYF. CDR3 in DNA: TGTGCCAGCAGTATGATCGGCTACGAGCAGTACTTC.

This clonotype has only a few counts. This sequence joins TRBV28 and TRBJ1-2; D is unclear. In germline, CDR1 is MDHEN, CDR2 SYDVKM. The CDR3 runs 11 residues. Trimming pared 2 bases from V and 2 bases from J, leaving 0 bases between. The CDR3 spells CASSLNYGYTF. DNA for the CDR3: TGTGCCAGCAGTTTAAACTATGGCTACACCTTC.

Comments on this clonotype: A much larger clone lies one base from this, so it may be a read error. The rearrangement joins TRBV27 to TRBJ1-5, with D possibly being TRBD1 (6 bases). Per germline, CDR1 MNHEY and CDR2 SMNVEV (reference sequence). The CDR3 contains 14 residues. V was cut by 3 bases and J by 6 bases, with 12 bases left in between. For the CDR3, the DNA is TGTGCCAGCAGTTTCGCGGGGGGCAGTCAGCCCCAGCATTTT. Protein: CASSFAGGSQPQHF.

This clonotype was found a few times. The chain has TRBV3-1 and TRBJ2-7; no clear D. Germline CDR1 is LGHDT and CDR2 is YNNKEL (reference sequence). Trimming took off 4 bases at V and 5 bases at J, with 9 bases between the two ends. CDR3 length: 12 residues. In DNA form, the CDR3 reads TGTGCCAGCAGCCCCTCTTGGAACGAGCAGTACTTC. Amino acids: CASSPSWNEQYF.

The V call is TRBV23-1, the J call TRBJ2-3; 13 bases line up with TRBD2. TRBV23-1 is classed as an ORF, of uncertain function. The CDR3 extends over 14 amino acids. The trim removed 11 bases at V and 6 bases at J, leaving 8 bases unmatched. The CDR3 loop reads CAPHGTSGVDTQYF. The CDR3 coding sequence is TGCGCCCCCCATGGGACTAGCGGGGTGGATACGCAGTATTTT.